This T cell receptor beta chain is drawn from a study of OX40 agonist ivuxolimab in advanced cancers. Whole-study results and caveats: Both CD4+ and CD8+ T cell populations in blood had undergone clonal expansion by week 6 at 0.1 to 3.0 mg/kg. The study found among the lowest clonal expansion in partial responders at 0.1-3.0 mg/kg. In a subset of nonresponders, normalized T-cell clonal expansion was also low.

The repertoire was sequenced with immunoSEQ multiplex PCR; TCRdb's copy has only in-frame clones and lacks some. Among 90,000 to 120,000 clones listed, 85% to 95% were seen once. Germline-derived CDR1 and CDR2 are MNHEY and SMNVEV (reference sequence). The CDR3 consists of 13 residues. Trimming pared 3 bases from V and 9 bases from J, leaving 12 bases between. A word on this clone: Its antigen is not known.

The genes are TRBV27 and TRBJ2-1; D is undetermined. The TCR originated in an adult with an advanced solid tumor such as melanoma, head and neck, liver or kidney cancer. Source: CD4+ or CD8+ T cells sorted from blood, taken in a trial of the OX40 agonist ivuxolimab. CDR3 loop: CASSFGLSTEQFF. The CDR3 DNA follows: TGTGCCAGCAGTTTCGGCCTCTCAACTGAGCAGTTCTTC.